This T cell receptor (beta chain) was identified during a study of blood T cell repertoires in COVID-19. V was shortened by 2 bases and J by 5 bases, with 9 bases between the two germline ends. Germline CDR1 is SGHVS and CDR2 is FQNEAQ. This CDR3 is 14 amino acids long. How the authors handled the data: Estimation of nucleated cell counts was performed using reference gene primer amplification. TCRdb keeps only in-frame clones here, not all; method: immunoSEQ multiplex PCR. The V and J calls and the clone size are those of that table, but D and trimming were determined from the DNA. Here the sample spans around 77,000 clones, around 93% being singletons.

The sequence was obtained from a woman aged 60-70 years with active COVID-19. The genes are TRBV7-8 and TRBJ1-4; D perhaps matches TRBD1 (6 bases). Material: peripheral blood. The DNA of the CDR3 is TGTGCCAGCAGCTTACTTGGGACAAATGAAAAACTGTTTTTT. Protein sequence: CASSLLGTNEKLFF. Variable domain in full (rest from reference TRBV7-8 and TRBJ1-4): GAGVSQSPRYKVAKRGQDVALRCDPISGHVSLFWYQQALGQGPEFLTYFQNEAQLDKSGLPSDRFFAERPEGSVSTLKIQRTQQEDSAVYLCASSLLGTNEKLFFGSGTQLSVL.